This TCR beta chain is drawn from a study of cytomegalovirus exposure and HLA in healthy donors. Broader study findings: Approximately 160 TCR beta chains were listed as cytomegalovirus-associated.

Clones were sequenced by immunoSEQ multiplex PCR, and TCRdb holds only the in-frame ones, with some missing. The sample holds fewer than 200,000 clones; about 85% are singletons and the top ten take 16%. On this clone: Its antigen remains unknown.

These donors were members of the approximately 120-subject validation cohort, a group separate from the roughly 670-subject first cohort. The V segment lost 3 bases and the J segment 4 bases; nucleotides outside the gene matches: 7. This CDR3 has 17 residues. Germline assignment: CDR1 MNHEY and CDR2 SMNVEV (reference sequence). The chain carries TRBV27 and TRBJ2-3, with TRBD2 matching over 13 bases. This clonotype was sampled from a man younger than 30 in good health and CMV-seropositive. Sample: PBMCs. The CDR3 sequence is CASSFGLAGEGPDTQYF. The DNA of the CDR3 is TGTGCCAGCAGTTTCGGACTAGCGGGAGAAGGGCCAGATACGCAGTATTTT.